The rows below give T cell receptor beta chains drawn from one sample of a study of immune evolution from preneoplasia to lung adenocarcinoma. Repertoires were generated with immunoSEQ multiplex PCR, while TCRdb's copy carries only in-frame clones and drops some. The profile covers about 5,000 clones, with more than 75% appearing a single time and approximately 10% taken by the ten largest. Sequenced input: FFPE minimally invasive lung adenocarcinoma tissue. The origin of the receptors is a person aged 65-85 years with lung adenocarcinoma. CDR3s include the opening cysteine and the closing phenylalanine or tryptophan. D genes are given only for firm matches. Rows give clone size only sometimes, using once, few, many, or a class for an expanded clone.

once	NA	TRBV6-5	TRBJ1-1	CASSYEGYTEAFF	TGTGCCAGCAGTTACGAGGGATACACTGAAGCTTTCTTT
once	NA	TRBV10-1	TRBJ2-7	CASRGTSDEQYF	TGCGCCAGCAGAGGGACATCCGACGAGCAGTACTTC
once	TRBD2	TRBV5-1	TRBJ2-6	CASSLGGGSGANVLTF	TGCGCCAGCAGCTTGGGGGGAGGGTCTGGGGCCAACGTCCTGACTTTC
NA	NA	TRBV7-9	TRBJ2-7	CASSLYTVEQYF	TGTGCCAGCAGCTTATACACGGTTGAGCAGTACTTC
NA	NA	TRBV10-3	TRBJ1-2	CATRDPQGGRLGYTF	TGTGCCACCAGAGACCCTCAAGGGGGGCGCTTGGGCTACACCTTC
once	TRBD1	TRBV5-1	TRBJ2-2	CASSLQGAGELFF	TGCGCCAGCAGCCTCCAGGGGGCCGGGGAGCTGTTTTTT
once	NA	TRBV5-1	TRBJ1-3	CASSLRGGTRRNTIYF	TGCGCCAGCAGCTTGCGGGGAGGGACGCGAAGAAACACCATATATTTT
NA	TRBD1	TRBV5-1	TRBJ2-5	CASSPQSGTGGSETQYF	TGCGCCAGCAGCCCTCAATCCGGGACAGGGGGCAGCGAGACCCAGTACTTC
NA	NA	TRBV28	TRBJ1-2	CASWGIDYGYTF	TGTGCCAGTTGGGGGATAGACTATGGCTACACCTTC
NA	NA	TRBV10-3	TRBJ2-2	CAISEGGLADSNTGELFF	TGTGCCATCAGTGAAGGGGGGCTAGCTGATTCGAACACCGGGGAGCTGTTTTTT
NA	NA	TRBV28	TRBJ2-7	CASSFPAGTHEQYF	TGTGCCAGCAGTTTCCCTGCCGGGACCCACGAGCAGTACTTC
NA	NA	TRBV6-1	TRBJ2-2	CASSERDTGELFF	TGTGCCAGCAGTGAAAGGGACACCGGGGAGCTGTTTTTT
NA	TRBD1	TRBV6-6	TRBJ1-2	CASSYSVGTGGGYTF	TGTGCCAGCAGTTACTCGGTCGGGACAGGGGGTGGCTACACCTTC
large	NA	TRBV7-9	TRBJ1-2	CASSLAMVDGYTF	TGTGCCAGCAGCCTCGCGATGGTGGATGGCTACACCTTC
few	TRBD2	TRBV5-4	TRBJ2-2	CASTLPASGTNTGELFF	TGTGCCAGCACCCTGCCGGCTAGCGGGACGAACACCGGGGAGCTGTTTTTT
NA	TRBD2	TRBV5-6	TRBJ2-1	CASSSTGLANNEQFF	TGTGCCAGCAGCTCCACGGGACTAGCGAACAATGAGCAGTTCTTC
NA	NA	TRBV9	TRBJ1-2	CASTLGDSNYGYTF	TGTGCCAGCACCCTAGGGGACTCGAACTATGGCTACACCTTC
NA	NA	TRBV2	TRBJ2-2	CASSEVQGGTGELFF	TGTGCCAGCAGTGAAGTACAGGGAGGAACCGGGGAGCTGTTTTTT
NA	TRBD1	TRBV9	TRBJ2-5	CASSVVGQGETQYF	TGTGCCAGCAGCGTAGTGGGACAGGGGGAGACCCAGTACTTC
NA	NA	TRBV6-5	TRBJ1-2	CASSYSTRRPNYGYTF	TGTGCCAGCAGTTACTCGACGAGGAGACCCAACTATGGCTACACCTTC
once	NA	TRBV5-1	TRBJ1-2	CASSLQADPRYGYTF	TGCGCCAGCAGCTTGCAGGCGGATCCCCGCTATGGCTACACCTTC
once	NA	TRBV11-2	TRBJ1-1	CASSLDFGNTEAFF	TGTGCCAGCAGCCTAGACTTTGGGAACACTGAAGCTTTCTTT
NA	NA	TRBV7-8	TRBJ2-7	CASRSDTGWPYEQYF	TGTGCCAGCAGATCAGACACAGGGTGGCCCTACGAGCAGTACTTC
NA	TRBD2	TRBV7-9	TRBJ2-7	CASSLNVAGDYEQYF	TGTGCCAGCAGCTTAAATGTAGCGGGAGACTACGAGCAGTACTTC
NA	TRBD2	TRBV9	TRBJ2-7	CASSTRLAEEQYF	TGTGCCAGCAGCACTCGACTAGCGGAAGAGCAGTACTTC
NA	TRBD1	TRBV4-2	TRBJ2-1	CASSPHRDSYEQFF	TGTGCCAGCAGCCCCCACCGGGACAGCTATGAGCAGTTCTTC
once	TRBD2	TRBV6-1	TRBJ2-3	CASTVGAGADTQYF	TGTGCCAGCACCGTCGGGGCGGGAGCAGATACGCAGTATTTT
NA	TRBD2	TRBV28	TRBJ2-2	CASSTSGGTGELFF	TGTGCCAGCAGTACTAGCGGGGGCACCGGGGAGCTGTTTTTT
NA	NA	TRBV7-2	TRBJ1-4	CASSLVIGSYNEKLFF	TGTGCCAGCAGCTTAGTCATCGGCAGTTATAATGAAAAACTGTTTTTT
NA	TRBD1	TRBV29-1	TRBJ2-7	CSGWTGLGEQYF	TGCAGCGGATGGACAGGGTTGGGCGAGCAGTACTTC
NA	NA	TRBV5-1	TRBJ2-1	CASSLQGYSYNEQFF	TGCGCCAGCAGCTTACAGGGTTACTCCTACAATGAGCAGTTCTTC
NA	TRBD1	TRBV15	TRBJ2-7	CAISNEQGPLSYEQYF	TGTGCCATCAGCAATGAACAGGGGCCCCTCTCCTACGAGCAGTACTTT
few	TRBD1	TRBV6-5	TRBJ2-3	CASSPRTGSPDTQYF	TGTGCCAGCAGTCCCCGGACAGGGTCCCCAGATACGCAGTATTTT
few	NA	TRBV5-1	TRBJ2-4	CASSLEAGGGNIQYF	TGCGCCAGCAGCTTGGAGGCAGGTGGGGGAAACATTCAGTACTTC
NA	NA	TRBV15	TRBJ2-5	CATSSGSETQYF	TGTGCCACCAGCAGCGGGAGTGAGACCCAGTACTTC
NA	TRBD1	TRBV6-5	TRBJ1-2	CASSSVRTGEGYGYTF	TGTGCCAGCAGTTCCGTTAGGACAGGGGAAGGCTATGGCTACACCTTC
NA	NA	TRBV10-3	TRBJ2-1	CAISRPSYNEQFF	TGTGCCATCAGTCGGCCGTCTTACAATGAGCAGTTCTTC
NA	NA	TRBV6-5	TRBJ1-1	CASSYYPTKLVPEAFF	TGTGCCAGCAGTTACTACCCCACTAAATTGGTACCTGAAGCTTTCTTT
NA	TRBD2	TRBV4-2	TRBJ2-1	CASRSSGGSGNEQFF	TGTGCCAGCAGGAGCAGTGGCGGGAGTGGCAATGAGCAGTTCTTC
NA	NA	TRBV16	TRBJ1-2	CASSQSGLGYTF	TGTGCCAGCAGCCAAAGTGGACTCGGCTACACCTTC
NA	NA	TRBV6-5	TRBJ1-3	CASKGTGASGNTIYF	TGTGCCAGCAAGGGTACGGGGGCGTCAGGAAACACCATATATTTT
NA	TRBD2	TRBV27	TRBJ2-7	CASSLRGDGYEQYF	TGTGCCAGCAGTTTACGGGGGGACGGTTACGAGCAGTACTTC
NA	TRBD2	TRBV6-1	TRBJ2-5	CASSELAGGPKETQYF	TGTGCCAGCAGTGAGCTAGCGGGAGGGCCTAAAGAGACCCAGTACTTC
NA	NA	TRBV14	TRBJ2-1	CASSQEGLFGKQFF	TGTGCCAGCAGCCAAGAAGGGCTATTCGGGAAGCAGTTCTTC
few	NA	TRBV5-1	TRBJ1-2	CASSPDGTTAGYGYTF	TGCGCCAGCAGCCCGGACGGGACCACGGCGGGCTATGGCTACACCTTC